This T cell receptor (beta chain) came from a study of T-cell memory formation after mild COVID-19. A single record per CDR3 protein comes from TCRdb applying MiXCR to the 5' RACE reads. Of hundreds of thousands of distinct CDR3 sequences listed, approximately 16% are singletons. CDR1 SGHRS and CDR2 YFSETQ come from the germline V gene. V was pared by 9 bases and J by 0 bases, with 18 bases between. This CDR3 has 15 amino acids. Specimen: PBMCs or a T cell subset sorted from them (not recorded which). This clonotype was obtained from a man between 18 and 35 years old who had mild COVID-19 (a few samples of this study predate the infection). Cell type and time point are not known. V is TRBV5-1 and J is TRBJ1-2; D may be TRBD1 (5 bases). CDR3 sequence: CATAPGASPNYGYTF. Here the CDR3 DNA reads TGCGCCACCGCTCCCGGGGCAAGCCCTAACTATGGCTACACCTTC. Full variable domain (rest looked up from reference TRBV5-1 and TRBJ1-2): KAGVTQTPRYLIKTRGQQVTLSCSPISGHRSVSWYQQTPGQGLQFLFEYFSETQRNKGNFPGRFSGRQFSNSRSEMNVSTLELGDSALYLCATAPGASPNYGYTFGSGTRLTVV.